These T cell receptor beta chains were read from a single sample in a study of T cell responses to AZD1222 COVID-19 vaccine. Libraries were prepared by immunoSEQ multiplex PCR; TCRdb keeps only in-frame clonotypes and omits some of them. This sample has 95,000 to 150,000 clones, with roughly 90% found just once. The sample consisted of peripheral blood, taken on day 0 of AZD1222 vaccination. The receptors were gathered from an adult in good health. Each CDR3 is given with its conserved first and last residue. Fields, in order: J gene, V gene, clone size, D gene, CDR3 DNA, CDR3 protein. D genes are given only for firm matches. Clone size is shown for a subset of rows, as once, few, many or a class of expanded clone.

TRBJ2-7,TRBV6-5,.,.,TGTGCCAGCGGGAGAGGGACCCAGGAGCAGTACTTC,CASGRGTQEQYF
TRBJ1-1,TRBV5-1,.,.,TGCGCCAGCAGCTTGGAGCAGATTGAACTCACTGAAGCTTTCTTT,CASSLEQIELTEAFF
TRBJ1-2,TRBV15,.,.,TGTGCCACCAGCAGAGCCAGATCAACTAACTATGGCTACACCTTC,CATSRARSTNYGYTF
TRBJ1-1,TRBV5-1,.,.,TGCGCCAGCAGCTTCATCGGGGACGTCTACACTGAAGCTTTCTTT,CASSFIGDVYTEAFF
TRBJ1-3,TRBV5-6,.,.,TGTGCCAGCAGCTGGATAACTGGAAACACCATATATTTT,CASSWITGNTIYF
TRBJ2-5,TRBV29-1,.,TRBD1,TGCAGCTCCGGGACAGTCCAAGAGACCCAGTACTTC,CSSGTVQETQYF
TRBJ2-1,TRBV12-3/TRBV12-4,.,.,TGTGCCAGCAACCTAGGCCATGAGCAGTTCTTC,CASNLGHEQFF
TRBJ1-3,TRBV7-9,.,.,TGTGCCAGCAGCCCCCGGGGCAGCTCTGGAAACACCATATATTTT,CASSPRGSSGNTIYF
TRBJ2-3,TRBV28,.,.,TGTGCCAGCAGTTTACGAGGGAGGAGCACAGATACGCAGTATTTT,CASSLRGRSTDTQYF
TRBJ1-1,TRBV28,.,.,TGTGCCAGCAGTATCCCCCTCTCGGGGACTGAAGCTTTCTTT,CASSIPLSGTEAFF
TRBJ1-2,TRBV29-1,.,TRBD1,TGCAGCGTTACAGGGGATAACTATGGCTACACCTTC,CSVTGDNYGYTF
TRBJ1-1,TRBV5-1,.,.,TGCGCCAGCAGGGGTGGGGAAGGCACTGAAGCTTTCTTT,CASRGGEGTEAFF
TRBJ2-2,TRBV5-1,once,.,TGCGCCAGCAACCCGAACGCGAACACCGGGGAGCTGTTTTTT,CASNPNANTGELFF
TRBJ1-2,TRBV7-9,.,.,TGTGCCAGCACCCCACCCCCTAATGGCTACACCTTC,CASTPPPNGYTF
TRBJ2-6,TRBV2,.,.,TGTGCCAGCAGCCCCTTTTTGGGGGCAAGTTCTGGGGCCAACGTCCTGACTTTC,CASSPFLGASSGANVLTF
TRBJ2-2,TRBV29-1,.,.,TGCAGCGTTGATGGCCCGGGGGCCGGCACCGGGGAGCTGTTTTTT,CSVDGPGAGTGELFF
TRBJ1-4,TRBV7-2,.,.,TGTGCCAGCAGCTTAGTCTGGGGCAAGGGGGGAGAAAAACTGTTTTTT,CASSLVWGKGGEKLFF
TRBJ2-1,TRBV19,.,.,TGTGCCAGTAGTATAAGCCCCCCCGGGCAAAACAATGAGCAGTTCTTC,CASSISPPGQNNEQFF
TRBJ2-1,TRBV11-2,.,.,TGTGCCAGCAGCTCAACAGACAATGAGCAGTTCTTC,CASSSTDNEQFF
TRBJ2-3,TRBV10-1,few,.,TGCGCCAGCAGTGAGACAGGACCCCCAGGCACAGATACGCAGTATTTT,CASSETGPPGTDTQYF
TRBJ1-6,TRBV2,many,TRBD1,TGTGCCAGCAATCGGGACAGGCAAGGGGATTCACCCCTCCACTTT,CASNRDRQGDSPLHF
TRBJ2-5,TRBV5-4,.,.,TGTGCCAGCAGCCGTGGGGGGACCCAGTACTTC,CASSRGGTQYF
TRBJ2-1,TRBV15,.,.,TGTGCCACCAGCAGAGGGCGGCTAGCGCGAGGGGCTAATGAGCAGTTCTTC,CATSRGRLARGANEQFF
TRBJ1-5,TRBV19,.,.,TGTGCCAGTAGTATAGTCGGAGGAGGAGGTAGCAATCAGCCCCAGCATTTT,CASSIVGGGGSNQPQHF
TRBJ1-1,TRBV29-1,.,.,TGCAGCGCCCGGATGGGGGGTACGAACACTGAAGCTTTCTTT,CSARMGGTNTEAFF
TRBJ2-3,TRBV18,.,.,TGTGCCAGCTCACCACCGAGCAACCCTACGCAGTATTTT,CASSPPSNPTQYF
TRBJ1-4,TRBV7-9,.,TRBD1,TGTGCCAGCAGATCAGGGGGCGCACTGACTAATGAAAAACTGTTTTTT,CASRSGGALTNEKLFF
TRBJ1-6,TRBV10-2,.,.,TGCGCCAGCGGTTCGACAGGTAGAACGAATTCACCCCTCCACTTT,CASGSTGRTNSPLHF
TRBJ2-1,TRBV5-1,.,.,TGCGCCAGCAGACCTAGCGCTGGCTCCTACAATGAGCAGTTCTTC,CASRPSAGSYNEQFF
TRBJ2-1,TRBV28,.,TRBD2,TGTGCCAGCAGTTTATGGAGCGGGAGGCTTGCCAATGAGCAGTTCTTC,CASSLWSGRLANEQFF
TRBJ1-5,TRBV21-1,.,.,TGTGCCAGCAGGGCCTTTGACAGGGACAATCAGCCCCAGCATTTT,CASRAFDRDNQPQHF
TRBJ2-4,TRBV30,.,TRBD2,TGTGCCTGGAGTGTACGGGCTAGCGGCACCATTCAGTACTTC,CAWSVRASGTIQYF
TRBJ1-4,TRBV5-1,.,.,TGCGCCAGCAGCCCCCCGACAGGAAATAATGAAAAACTGTTTTTT,CASSPPTGNNEKLFF
TRBJ2-1,TRBV10-1,.,TRBD2,TGCGCCAGCAGTGGTGGGACTAGCGGACGGGATGAGCAGTTCTTC,CASSGGTSGRDEQFF
TRBJ2-1,TRBV11-2,.,TRBD2,TGTGCCAGCAGCTTGCTCCCGCGACTAGCGGGGGGGCGGGAGCAGTTCTTC,CASSLLPRLAGGREQFF
TRBJ1-1,TRBV27,.,TRBD1,TGTGCCAGCAAAAGGGACAGGGCGTACCTGAACACTGAAGCTTTCTTT,CASKRDRAYLNTEAFF
TRBJ1-1,TRBV12-5,.,.,TGTGCTAGTGGTTGGGGACGAGACACTGAAGCTTTCTTT,CASGWGRDTEAFF
TRBJ1-2,TRBV2,.,.,TGTGCCAGCAGTGTGGCAGGGCAGGCCTATGGCTACACCTTC,CASSVAGQAYGYTF
TRBJ1-1,TRBV5-1,.,TRBD1,TGCGCCAGCAGCTTGGGAGGACAGGGGCCAGCTGAAGCTTTCTTT,CASSLGGQGPAEAFF
TRBJ2-2,TRBV5-8,.,TRBD2,TGTGCCGCCATCCGATGGACTAGCGAGAACACCGGGGAGCTGTTTTTT,CAAIRWTSENTGELFF
TRBJ1-2,TRBV3-1/TRBV3-2,.,.,TGTGCCAGCAGCCCCACCCACGGACAGACTAACTATGGCTACACCTTC,CASSPTHGQTNYGYTF
TRBJ2-1,TRBV7-8,.,TRBD2,TGTGCCAGCCGTTTGCCTAGCGGCTACAATGAGCAGTTCTTC,CASRLPSGYNEQFF
TRBJ2-5,TRBV7-9,.,.,TGTGCCAGCAGCTCGGATTTACCCGGCCAAGAGACCCAGTACTTC,CASSSDLPGQETQYF
TRBJ1-3,TRBV3-1/TRBV3-2,.,.,TGTGCCAGCAGCTCAAGGGCAGTCGTCTCTGGAAACACCATATATTTT,CASSSRAVVSGNTIYF
TRBJ2-7,TRBV7-9,.,.,TGTGCCAGCAGCTTAGAAGGGAAGCAGTACTTC,CASSLEGKQYF
TRBJ1-1,TRBV30,.,.,TGTGCCTGGAGTGAAGGAACACCGAACACTGAAGCTTTCTTT,CAWSEGTPNTEAFF